One T cell receptor (beta chain) is described in this entry. Its cognate antigen has yet to be identified. Base qualities are not provided; no much larger clone lies one nucleotide away. For CDR1 and CDR2, the germline V gene (reference sequence) lists MNHNY and SVGAGI. V sheds 2 bases and J sheds 6 bases, leaving 9 bases between their ends. From the cysteine up to the phenylalanine, the CDR3 has a length of 13 residues. This entry keeps only the CDR3 DNA: 39 bases, framed from base 1. The sample is drawn from a study of cytomegalovirus exposure and HLA in healthy donors (dated by TCRdb to about 2017). Notes on the research overall: An earlier analysis of roughly 570 of the donors reported about 260 Gb of sequence data and approximately 120 million unique TCR beta sequences obtained from approximately 180 million T cells. Roughly 300 gigabases of sequencing data and around 88 million unique TCR sequences made up an early release that covered 500 to 700 HLA-typed donors. Of the roughly 400 genotyped donors, 65% to 90% fell in the genetic ancestry cluster associated with self-reported Caucasian donors. The aim of the study was to test whether cataloging public T cell receptors could identify signatures of past pathogen exposure. The study used immunosequencing to profile the T cell repertoires of about 670 subjects and linked those repertoires to cytomegalovirus serostatus. A separate validation cohort of about 110 different subjects was used in addition to the roughly 670-subject first cohort. To predict cytomegalovirus infection status, the study brought together high-throughput TCR immunosequencing, statistical association of individual TCRs with disease status, and machine learning. A later analysis re-analyzed previously published TCR beta repertoires from approximately 670 donors and added high-resolution HLA genotyping to study TCR occurrence patterns. Rather than using new phenotypic data, the later analysis identified candidate immune exposures from TCR beta sequences and from how often those sequences occurred across donors. An earlier analysis of 587 of the donors applied high-throughput TCR beta sequencing to assess whether each TCR beta V gene segment acted as functional or pseudogenic. Donor age, sex, ethnicity and CMV serostatus were compiled together with the repertoire data. In a later genetic analysis, genome-wide SNP genotypes for about three fifths of the 666 donors were used, and that subset was treated as a discovery cohort. All discovery cohort repertoires had been generated using a single sequencing platform. HLA typing covered class I and class II loci at four-digit resolution. The number of donors typed differed by locus, with 629-630 for A, B, C, DRB1 and DQB1, approximately 500 for DQA1, nearly 610 for DPA1, and about 450 for DPB1. Roughly five DR-DQ haplotypes were handled as single units for association and clustering, since linkage in the cohort was strong. Among around 400 genotyped donors of the cohort, an average of around 240,000 unique TCR beta nucleotide sequences was sequenced per donor, of which roughly 18% were non-productive. What the work shows at the level of the full study, not this receptor alone: Because the 87-base-pair reads could not distinguish some IMGT-functional V segments, including TRBV6-2 and TRBV6-3, those segments were excluded. A later analysis found that TCR association rates varied across HLA loci, with DRB1 alleles showing the most associated TCRs and HLA-C alleles the fewest. In vitro tests confirmed that a few of the cytomegalovirus-associated TCR beta chains recognize cytomegalovirus antigens. In the study, 150 to 200 TCR beta chains were listed as associated with cytomegalovirus. Compared with equally common non-associated chains, HLA-associated TCR beta chains in a later analysis were more clonally expanded and had lower generation probabilities. A further reported finding was that TCR beta sequences accurately predicted the HLA-A and HLA-B alleles for most subjects in the first cohort. A group of highly shared sequence variants was considered likely to be a technical artifact of the sequencing pipeline. Linkage disequilibrium might explain the correlated functional status among segregating V segments, but an unknown experimental factor could not be excluded. In an earlier analysis of more than 450 of the donors, most TCR beta V segments were observed in productive rearrangements about 87% or about 30% of the time, broadly matching IMGT annotations. In a later genetic analysis, a missense DCLRE1C variant was associated with V-gene and J-gene trimming of TCR beta chains, and the association was replicated in an independent cohort. Because some donors lacked HLA typing at each locus, the association tests relied only on the typed subset. A later analysis found that most CMV-associated TCR beta chains appeared HLA-restricted, with HLA associations seemingly driven largely by CMV exposure. The classifier was reported to diagnose cytomegalovirus status with high specificity and sensitivity in both the original cohort and the validation cohort. This cohort had only TCR beta chains sequenced, and the lack of alpha or paired-chain data limited which features could be detected. The presence/absence analyses assumed that sequencing depth was roughly uniform across donors, and that assumption may not be true. Most TCR sequences were observed very rarely across donors, whereas some public TCRs were present in many individuals. Compared with the roughly 710-donor mean, donors in an Asian-associated ancestry cluster had fewer N-insertions in productive TCRs, according to a later genetic analysis. In a later analysis, several top co-occurrence clusters were reported to appear linked to parvovirus B19, influenza, CMV and Epstein-Barr virus. When HLA alleles, especially DR and DQ, strongly co-occurred, attributing TCR associations to individual alleles was difficult. In a later analysis, some 17,000 TCR beta sequences were associated with specific HLA alleles at a false discovery rate of 0.05. The only immune exposure information available for the cohort was CMV serostatus. Because counts were too low, about 17 rarely observed V segments, including chromosome 9 orphons, were excluded from the earlier analysis of under 650 of the donors. According to the authors, the approach could potentially be generalized to other disease states and immunological phenotypes.

Receptor amplification or capture employed the immunoSEQ multiplex PCR assay. A mixture of 60 forward primers for TCR Vbeta segments and 13 reverse primers for TCR Jbeta segments was used in the multiplex PCR. A multiplex PCR assay on genomic DNA amplified the CDR3 region of rearranged TCR beta genes. On the Illumina HiSeq System, the amplified TCR beta libraries were sequenced as 87-base-pair reads. From the authors' description of their analysis: In a later analysis, tens of millions of unique TCR beta chains were counted across the 650 to 700 repertoires, and around 11 million of these chains were shared by at least two donors. Raw reads were error-corrected and collapsed into unique sequences with a nearest-neighbor algorithm that merged closely related sequences to remove PCR and sequencing errors. V, D and J gene segments were assigned by aligning CDR3 sequences to IMGT reference sequences. For a sequence to be retained, at least a six-nucleotide match to both a V gene segment and a J gene segment was required. Rearrangements were classified as productive when the CDR3 lacked stop codons and remained in frame with V and J, and all other rearrangements were classified as non-productive. Following IMGT convention, CDR3 was defined as the stretch from the second conserved V-encoded cysteine up to the conserved J-encoded phenylalanine. The earlier analysis of about 590 of the donors excluded sequences that lacked an unambiguous match to a single V gene segment. In an earlier analysis of 587 of the donors, a V segment was called functional when productive rearrangements were above 56.7%, and segregating when the standard deviation between donors exceeded 5%. A statistical classification framework was built to diagnose cytomegalovirus status from the catalog of TCR beta chain sequences. V and J gene assignment, in a later analysis, came from comparing TCR nucleotide sequences with IMGT/GENE-DB human TR gene sequences. The TCRdist pipeline was used in a later analysis to assign CDR3 sequences and most-parsimonious VDJ recombination scenarios. In a later analysis, each TCR beta chain was defined by its CDR3 amino acid sequence together with its V-gene family, and reads lacking a unique V-gene family were excluded. As a way to deal with suspected cross-contamination and a sequencing artifact, a later analysis dropped hundreds of nucleotide sequences that were highly shared and had low generation probability. In a later analysis, a clonal expansion index for each public chain was calculated from normalized within-repertoire ranks of inferred template counts. In a later analysis, generation probabilities were computed using a VDJ recombination model fitted to out-of-frame rearrangements, and the results were checked against IGoR. In a later analysis, TCR-TCR, TCR-HLA and TCR-CMV co-occurrence was scored with hypergeometric tests, and a repertoire-size bias correction was applied to TCR pairs. False discovery rates were estimated in a later analysis by permuting HLA or CMV assignments 20 times. In a later analysis, co-occurring TCRs were grouped using DBSCAN, with TCRdist sequence similarity added in when clustering inside HLA-allele-positive subsets. Co-occurrence clustering excluded repertoires with fewer than 30,000 or more than 120,000 public chains, plus five with anomalous nucleotide sharing. Here the immuneACCESS table is served through TCRdb, limited to in-frame sequences with V and J called. Missing clones are a known gap in these copies; in checked studies unresolved V genes cover under half, and the rest lacks a known reason. That table supplies the V and J calls and clone size; D and trimming were determined from the DNA. A total of over 150,000 clones appear in this sample, over 65% of them only once. Around 4.1% of the sample is held by the ten biggest clonotypes.

The cohort was made up of 500 to 850 healthy bone marrow donors. At the time of sampling, every cohort member was nominally healthy, though immune exposures that went unrecorded were likely present. The donor tested CMV seronegative and was one of the 352 seronegative cohort members. Each donor provided a peripheral blood sample, and peripheral blood mononuclear cells were used for TCR beta sequencing. The Qiagen DNeasy Blood Extraction Kit was used to extract genomic DNA from the blood cell samples. The rearranged segments are TRBV6-6 and TRBJ2-3, with no confident D gene call. Sequences were obtained from PBMCs. The receptor's source is a woman between 35 and 50 years old in good health and CMV-seronegative. The CDR3 reads CASSYRPGDTQYF. The DNA is TGTGCCAGCAGTTACCGCCCCGGGGATACGCAGTATTTT.